These 28 T cell receptor beta chains came from one sample sequenced in a study of control samples from healthy donors and cancer patients. Libraries were prepared by immunoSEQ multiplex PCR; TCRdb keeps only in-frame clonotypes and omits some of them. The profile covers about 80,000 clones, with under 90% appearing a single time and 4.5% to 7% taken by the ten largest. Sequenced sample: blood. The receptors were gathered from a man aged 45-65 years in good health.

The J gene is TRBJ2-7, the V gene TRBV6-5; a possible D gene is TRBD2 (6 bases). The germline CDR1 and CDR2 sequences are MNHEY and SVGAGI. The CDR3 extends over 15 amino acids. Trimming shortened V by 6 bases and J by 3 bases, and 18 bases separated the two germline ends. CDR3: CASRFGRDSYYEQYF. The CDR3 DNA reads TGTGCCAGCAGGTTCGGCCGGGACTCTTACTACGAGCAGTACTTC.

The CDR3 loop is CASSRIMGGLSYNSPLHF. The CDR3 coding sequence is TGTGCCAGCAGTAGGATTATGGGAGGGCTCTCCTATAATTCACCCCTCCACTTT. This sequence joins TRBV7-2 and TRBJ1-6; D gene unclear. V gave up 6 bases and J gave up 0 bases, with 18 bases separating them. Germline-derived CDR1 and CDR2 are SGHTA and FQGNSA. There are 18 residues in the CDR3. Complete variable domain (other parts from reference TRBV7-2 and TRBJ1-6): GAGVSQSPSNKVTEKGKDVELRCDPISGHTALYWYRQSLGQGLEFLIYFQGNSAPDKSGLPSDRFSAERTGGSVSTLTIQRTQQEDSAVYLCASSRIMGGLSYNSPLHFGNGTRLTVT.

For the CDR3, the DNA is TGTGCCAGAAGCGAGTGGGGGGGGCCCCAGCATTTT. Protein product: CARSEWGGPQHF. This rearrangement joins TRBV7-5 to TRBJ1-5. TRBV7-5 is a known pseudogene. The CDR3 covers 12 residues.

V gene TRBV24-1 combines with J gene TRBJ2-1, with TRBD2 identical over 12 bases. CDR1 is KGHDR, CDR2 SFDVKD, per germline. V lost 7 bases, J lost 8 bases, and 5 bases stayed unmatched. The CDR3 has 14 residues. CDR3 nucleotide sequence: TGTGCCACCAGCCCTAGCGGGGGGGTCTATGAGCAGTTCTTC. Translating it yields CATSPSGGVYEQFF.

This CDR3 is CASSHRGDEQFF. The CDR3 coding sequence is TGTGCCAGTAGCCACAGAGGGGATGAGCAGTTCTTC. This chain uses TRBV19 with TRBJ2-1, with D perhaps being TRBD1 or TRBD2 (5 bases each). Germline assignment: CDR1 LNHDA and CDR2 SQIVND (reference sequence). Between the trimmed V and J ends, which lost 6 bases and 8 bases, there was a span of 11 bases. This CDR3 has 12 residues.

This sequence joins TRBV7-3 and TRBJ1-5; 10 bases are shared with TRBD1. Germline-derived CDR1 and CDR2 are SGHTA and FQGTGA. The CDR3 is 15 amino acids. V dropped 5 bases and J dropped 6; count of bases not matched to a gene: 7. The CDR3 is CASSLGTGAPQPQHF. The CDR3, as DNA: TGTGCCAGCAGCCTCGGGACAGGGGCCCCTCAGCCCCAGCATTTT. The entire variable domain, with the rest obtained from reference TRBV7-3 and TRBJ1-5, is as follows: GAGVSQTPSNKVTEKGKYVELRCDPISGHTALYWYRQSLGQGPEFLIYFQGTGAADDSGLPNDRFFAVRPEGSVSTLKIQRTERGDSAVYLCASSLGTGAPQPQHFGDGTRLSIL.

V is TRBV11-3 and J is TRBJ2-1, with a tentative D call TRBD2 (5 bases). Per germline, CDR1 SGHNT and CDR2 YENEEA. With 4 bases removed from V and 7 bases from J, the gap between germline ends came to 8 bases. The CDR3 consists of 12 residues. CDR3 loop: CASSSLANEQFF. The CDR3 DNA follows: TGTGCCAGCAGCTCCTTAGCGAATGAGCAGTTCTTC.

Of note for this clone: Other DNA sequences in the same sample also yield this CDR3. The V call is TRBV3-1 (or the pseudogene TRBV3-2), the J call TRBJ2-7; the D gene is possibly TRBD2 (5 bases). Germline CDR1 and CDR2: LGHDT and YNNKEL (reference sequence). Trimming shortened V by 1 base and J by 7 bases, and 5 bases separated the two germline ends. This CDR3 region has 11 residues. As DNA, the CDR3 is TGTGCCAGCAGCCAAGGAGGGGAGCAGTACTTC. This gives the protein CASSQGGEQYF.

The gene calls are TRBV29-1 and TRBJ2-7, with 9 bases that match TRBD1. The CDR3 sequence is 13 residues long. Trimming at V came to 5 bases and at J to 5 bases, leaving 7 bases not matched to a gene. Looked up from germline, CDR1 is SQVTM and CDR2 is ANQGSEA. This CDR3 reads CSVSRDRDHEQYF. The CDR3 bases are TGCAGCGTTTCCCGGGACAGGGACCACGAGCAGTACTTC.

The chain joins TRBV3-1 (or the pseudogene TRBV3-2) to TRBJ1-6, with D possibly matching TRBD1 (6 bases). V lost 4 bases, J lost 5 bases, and 18 bases lay in between. Per the germline V gene, CDR1 is LGHDT and CDR2 is YNNKEL (reference sequence). The CDR3 length is 17 residues. The CDR3 DNA follows: TGTGCCAGCAGCCTGTCCCGACCCGGACAGAATAATTCACCCCTCCACTTT. Its protein product is CASSLSRPGQNNSPLHF.

The rearrangement joins TRBV11-3 to TRBJ2-1; TRBD1 might be the D (6 bases). The CDR3 extends over 11 amino acids. The germline V and J ends were trimmed by 5 bases and 8 bases, with 7 bases remaining between them. Germline-derived CDR1 and CDR2 are SGHNT and YENEEA. CDR3 sequence reads: CASSQGYEQFF. Written as DNA, the CDR3 is TGTGCCAGCAGCCAGGGGTATGAGCAGTTCTTC.

This chain uses TRBV9 with TRBJ2-3; D perhaps matches TRBD2 (6 bases). The CDR3 extends over 14 amino acids. The germline CDR1 and CDR2 sequences are SGDLS and YYNGEE. V was pared by 2 bases and J by 2 bases, with 9 bases between. The CDR3: CASSVEDYTDTQYF. The CDR3 coding sequence is TGTGCCAGCAGCGTTGAGGACTACACAGATACGCAGTATTTT.

The chain employs TRBV5-1 and TRBJ2-3, with D perhaps matching TRBD2 (7 bases). The germline CDR1 and CDR2 sequences are SGHRS and YFSETQ. The CDR3 length is 13 residues. Deletions cut 5 bases from V and 5 bases from J, with 12 bases between. In nucleotides, the CDR3 is TGCGCCAGCAGGGGGGGGGCGGAAGATACGCAGTATTTT. This encodes CASRGGAEDTQYF.

The V call is TRBV6-4, the J call TRBJ1-4; no firm D call. This CDR3 contains 13 residues. The germline V gene encodes CDR1 MRHNA and CDR2 SNTAGT. Trimming took off 7 bases at V and 8 bases at J, with 14 bases between the two ends. CDR3 in DNA: TGTGCCAGCATTTTGTCAGTTTGGGAAAAACTGTTTTTT. As protein: CASILSVWEKLFF.

This sequence joins TRBV19 and TRBJ2-3; D is ambiguous. Trimming left V 6 bases short and J 0 bases short, with 10 bases between. From germline, CDR1 is LNHDA and CDR2 SQIVND (reference sequence). The CDR3 has 14 residues. The CDR3 here is CASRGRYSTDTQYF. CDR3 DNA: TGTGCCAGTAGAGGAAGATATAGCACAGATACGCAGTATTTT. The entire variable domain, with the rest obtained from reference TRBV19 and TRBJ2-3, is as follows: DGGITQSPKYLFRKEGQNVTLSCEQNLNHDAMYWYRQDPGQGLRLIYYSQIVNDFQKGDIAEGYSVSREKKESFPLTVTSAQKNPTAFYLCASRGRYSTDTQYFGPGTRLTVL.

The chain carries TRBV21-1 and TRBJ1-5; the tabulated D call, TRBD1, remains unverified against the DNA. TRBV21-1 is classified as a pseudogene. This CDR3 region has 15 residues. CDR3 in amino acids: CASPWPLPFNQPQHF. The CDR3 nucleotides read TGTGCCAGCCCCTGGCCGCTCCCATTCAATCAGCCCCAGCATTTT.

The genes are TRBV27 and TRBJ2-7; 9 positions agree with TRBD1. The CDR3 has 13 residues. CDR1 and CDR2 from the germline V gene are MNHEY and SMNVEV (reference sequence). V trimming: 7 bases; J trimming: 8 bases; junction bases outside the gene matches: 9. Here the CDR3 DNA reads TGTGCCAGCAAAGGGACAGGGAGTCTCAAGCAGTACTTC. This encodes CASKGTGSLKQYF.

The chain links TRBV5-1 to TRBJ2-2; D not certain. Germline CDR1 and CDR2: SGHRS and YFSETQ. V shed 5 bases and J shed 0 bases, with 14 bases lying between them. The CDR3 contains 16 residues. CDR3: CASRPTSFANTGELFF. The CDR3 DNA is TGCGCCAGCAGACCTACATCGTTCGCGAACACCGGGGAGCTGTTTTTT.

V usage is TRBV4-2 and J usage is TRBJ1-1; 8 positions agree with TRBD1. V was pared by 4 bases and J by 5 bases, with 6 bases of the junction left unmatched. Germline V gives CDR1 LGHNA, CDR2 YNFKEQ. This CDR3 is 14 amino acids long. The CDR3 sequence: CASSPEDRATEAFF. The CDR3 nucleotides are TGTGCCAGCAGCCCTGAGGACAGGGCGACTGAAGCTTTCTTT.

The genes are TRBV5-1 and TRBJ2-7, with D possibly TRBD1 on 6 matching bases. V lost 4 bases, J lost 0 bases, and 11 bases lay in between. Germline lookup yields CDR1 SGHRS and CDR2 YFSETQ. The CDR3 is 14 residues long. The CDR3 coding sequence is TGCGCCAGCAGCCCTCAGGACAGCTCCTACGAGCAGTACTTC. Its translation is CASSPQDSSYEQYF.

The genes are TRBV6-7 and TRBJ2-5; D remains ambiguous. TRBV6-7 belongs to the ORF category, with a function that is uncertain. This CDR3 has 13 amino acids. V was cut by 8 bases and J by 4 bases, with 14 bases left in between. The chain's CDR3 is CASAPARLETQYF. The CDR3 DNA follows: TGTGCCAGCGCCCCTGCCAGGCTAGAGACCCAGTACTTC.

The chain recombines TRBV4-2 with TRBJ2-5; D might be TRBD2 (7 bases). CDR3 length: 16 amino acids. Germline V gene lookup returns CDR1 LGHNA and CDR2 YNFKEQ. V lost 0 bases, J lost 1 base, and 12 bases lay in between. Here the CDR3 reads CASSQDGEGVQETQYF. CDR3 nucleotide sequence: TGTGCCAGCAGCCAAGATGGGGAGGGGGTCCAAGAGACCCAGTACTTC.

V usage is TRBV19 and J usage is TRBJ1-2; no definite D call. The V end lost 6 bases, the J end lost 8 bases, and 19 bases lay between the germline ends. The germline gives CDR1 LNHDA, CDR2 SQIVND (reference sequence). The CDR3 covers 14 residues. The CDR3 protein is CASRLNEGLSGYTF. CDR3 sequence (DNA): TGTGCCAGTAGGCTCAATGAGGGTTTAAGCGGCTACACCTTC.

This clone was counted once. The gene calls are TRBV5-1 and TRBJ1-6, with unresolved D. Per the germline V gene, CDR1 is SGHRS and CDR2 is YFSETQ. This CDR3 is 15 amino acids long. The V gene lost 0 bases and the J gene lost 0 bases, with 4 bases spanning the gap. CDR3 coding DNA: TGCGCCAGCAGCTTGGGGAGCTCCTATAATTCACCCCTCCACTTT. Residues: CASSLGSSYNSPLHF. The whole variable domain, remainder taken from reference TRBV5-1 and TRBJ1-6, is KAGVTQTPRYLIKTRGQQVTLSCSPISGHRSVSWYQQTPGQGLQFLFEYFSETQRNKGNFPGRFSGRQFSNSRSEMNVSTLELGDSALYLCASSLGSSYNSPLHFGNGTRLTVT.

This chain joins TRBV27 and TRBJ1-6, with 8 bases that match TRBD1. With 5 bases clipped from V and 9 bases from J, the junction kept 9 bases outside the gene matches. Germline V gives CDR1 MNHEY, CDR2 SMNVEV (reference sequence). The CDR3 is 15 residues long. The CDR3, as DNA: TGTGCCAGCAGTCTCTCGACAGGGGTGGGTTCACCCCTCCACTTT. It translates to CASSLSTGVGSPLHF.

The V gene is TRBV6-5, the J gene TRBJ2-1; a weak D match, TRBD1 (6 bases). The CDR3 runs 12 residues. Germline assignment: CDR1 MNHEY and CDR2 SVGAGI. Deletions cut 6 bases from V and 4 bases from J, with 7 bases between. CDR3 loop: CASRRGYNEQFF. The DNA for the CDR3 is TGTGCCAGCAGGAGGGGGTACAATGAGCAGTTCTTC.

The chain is built from TRBV5-5 and TRBJ1-3; D uncertain. The CDR3 has 15 residues. Germline CDR1 reads SGHKS; CDR2 reads YYEKEE (reference sequence). The V gene lost 3 bases and the J gene lost 1 base, with 11 bases spanning the gap. CDR3 residues: CASSSSQLSGNTIYF. The CDR3 DNA reads TGTGCCAGCAGCTCGAGTCAGCTTTCTGGAAACACCATATATTTT.

The CDR3, as DNA: TGTGCCACCCAAGGGCAGGGGGAGACCCAGTACTTC. The encoded protein is CATQGQGETQYF. The chain has TRBV24-1 and TRBJ2-5; a possible D gene is TRBD1 (6 bases). Germline V CDR1 and CDR2: KGHDR, SFDVKD. Trimming stripped 9 bases from V and 5 bases from J, with 12 bases between. The CDR3 extends over 12 amino acids.